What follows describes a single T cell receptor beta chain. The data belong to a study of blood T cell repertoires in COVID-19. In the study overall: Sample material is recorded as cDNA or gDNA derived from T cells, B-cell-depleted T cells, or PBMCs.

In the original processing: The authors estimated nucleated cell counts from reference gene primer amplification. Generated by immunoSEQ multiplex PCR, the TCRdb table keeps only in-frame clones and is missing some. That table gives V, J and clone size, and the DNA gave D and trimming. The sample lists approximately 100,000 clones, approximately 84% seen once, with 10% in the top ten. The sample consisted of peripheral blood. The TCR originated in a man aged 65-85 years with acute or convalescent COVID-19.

The DNA for the CDR3 is TGCAGCGTTTCAGGGAATGCCGGGGAGCTGTTTTTT. Translated: CSVSGNAGELFF. The rearrangement joins TRBV29-1 to TRBJ2-2; maybe TRBD1 (5 bases). CDR1 and CDR2 from the germline V gene are SQVTM and ANQGSEA. The CDR3 is made up of 12 amino acids. With 5 bases removed from V and 6 bases from J, the gap between germline ends came to 10 bases.